A selection of T cell receptor beta chains follows, all from one sample in a study of blood T cell repertoires in COVID-19. Method: immunoSEQ multiplex PCR; TCRdb's copy keeps in-frame clones and lacks some. Found here are about 240,000 clones, roughly nine tenths of them singletons; the top ten hold roughly 10%. Material for sequencing was peripheral blood. The origin of the receptors is a woman in her forties or fifties with COVID-19, enrolled during active disease. CDR3s include the opening cysteine and the closing phenylalanine or tryptophan. Each record gives: J gene, V gene, CDR3 length, D gene, clone size, CDR3 DNA, CDR3 protein. D genes are given only for firm matches. Expanded clones get a size class; other rows say once, few or many, or leave the size out.

J: TRBJ1-1
V: TRBV5-6
length: 15
D: NA
size: many
DNA: TGTGCCAGCAGCTTTAGAATTTCATTGAACACTGAAGCTTTCTTT
CDR3: CASSFRISLNTEAFF

J: TRBJ2-7
V: TRBV4-2
length: 14
D: NA
size: NA
DNA: TGTGCCAGCAGCCAAGATAGGAGCTCCTACGAGCAGTACTTC
CDR3: CASSQDRSSYEQYF

J: TRBJ1-1
V: TRBV5-1
length: 17
D: TRBD1
size: once
DNA: TGCGCCAGCAGCCCGAAATCCCCGCCGACAGGGGACACTGAAGCTTTCTTT
CDR3: CASSPKSPPTGDTEAFF

J: TRBJ1-2
V: TRBV28
length: 13
D: TRBD1
size: once
DNA: TGTGCCAGCACCGCCCTACAGGGGGATGGCTACACCTTC
CDR3: CASTALQGDGYTF

J: TRBJ2-7
V: TRBV19
length: 17
D: TRBD2
size: NA
DNA: TGTGCCAGTAGTATCCCTGGGACTAGCGGGATAGCCTACGAGCAGTACTTC
CDR3: CASSIPGTSGIAYEQYF

J: TRBJ2-1
V: TRBV24-1
length: 16
D: TRBD2
size: NA
DNA: TGTGCCACCAGTGACCTCAGCGGGGGGGCCCGGAATGAGCAGTTCTTC
CDR3: CATSDLSGGARNEQFF

J: TRBJ2-3
V: TRBV6-5
length: 13
D: NA
size: NA
DNA: TGTGCCAGCAGTCCCCGGGACTCCTCTACGCAGTATTTT
CDR3: CASSPRDSSTQYF

J: TRBJ2-6
V: TRBV19
length: 19
D: TRBD1
size: NA
DNA: TGTGCCAGTAGTATCCCCTACGGCAGGGGGTTAGATGGGGCCAACGTCCTGACTTTC
CDR3: CASSIPYGRGLDGANVLTF

J: TRBJ2-7
V: TRBV9
length: 14
D: NA
size: NA
DNA: TGTGCCAGCAGCGCTCATTCTCAGGGGTACGAGCAGTACTTC
CDR3: CASSAHSQGYEQYF

J: TRBJ1-2
V: TRBV27
length: 15
D: NA
size: NA
DNA: TGTGCCAGCAGTTTATCGGGCCCAGGGGACTATGGCTACACCTTC
CDR3: CASSLSGPGDYGYTF

J: TRBJ2-2
V: TRBV3-1/TRBV3-2
length: 12
D: NA
size: NA
DNA: TGTGCCAGCAGCCAGGGGGCTGGGGAGCTGTTTTTT
CDR3: CASSQGAGELFF

J: TRBJ2-1
V: TRBV19
length: 15
D: TRBD2
size: NA
DNA: TGTGCCAGTAGGGCAGGTAGCGGGGGGGCCGATGAGCAGTTCTTC
CDR3: CASRAGSGGADEQFF

J: TRBJ1-6
V: TRBV11-3
length: 14
D: NA
size: NA
DNA: TGTGCCAGCAGCTTAGGTCAGGATAATTCACCCCTCCACTTT
CDR3: CASSLGQDNSPLHF